The 17 T cell receptor beta chains below all came from one sample that was sequenced in a study of shared clonotypes between healthy human individuals. Only in-frame clones appear in the TCRdb table, and some are missing; sequencing was by immunoSEQ multiplex PCR. The data show about 870,000 clones, with 80% to 95% seen just once and 24% held by the top ten. CD8 cells regarded as naive lacked CD45RO, were positively chosen for CCR7, and omitted terminally differentiated effector memory CD45RA+ cells. Sequenced material: naive CD8+ T cells sorted from blood. Receptor source: a young man in good health.

The J gene is TRBJ2-7, the V gene TRBV6-1, with 13 bases identical to TRBD2. The CDR3 totals 15 residues. Germline-derived CDR1 and CDR2 are MNHNS and SASEGT. V was pared by 3 bases and J by 6 bases, with 5 bases of the junction left unmatched. CDR3 sequence (DNA): TGTGCCAGCAGTGACACTAGCGGGAGGGCCGGCGAGCAGTACTTC. Translated: CASSDTSGRAGEQYF.

This chain links TRBV11-2 with TRBJ2-1; D is perhaps TRBD2 (5 bases). This CDR3 comprises 16 residues. Germline assignment: CDR1 SGHAT and CDR2 FQNNGV. The V end was cut by 0 bases, the J end by 1 base, with 10 bases between. CDR3 nucleotides: TGTGCCAGCAGCTTAGAAGGTCTAGCTTCCTACAATGAGCAGTTCTTC. Protein sequence: CASSLEGLASYNEQFF. The whole variable domain, filled in from reference TRBV11-2 and TRBJ2-1, reads EAGVAQSPRYKIIEKRQSVAFWCNPISGHATLYWYQQILGQGPKLLIQFQNNGVVDDSQLPKDRFSAERLKGVDSTLKIQPAKLEDSAVYLCASSLEGLASYNEQFFGPGTRLTVL.

The chain carries TRBV27 and TRBJ2-1; D not certain. V was pared by 0 bases and J by 9 bases, with 9 bases between. This CDR3 comprises 13 residues. Germline lookup yields CDR1 MNHEY and CDR2 SMNVEV (reference sequence). The CDR3 bases are TGTGCCAGCAGTTTATCGTTGAGCAGTGAGCAGTTCTTC. Its protein is CASSLSLSSEQFF.

The chain has TRBV11-2 and TRBJ2-7; 10 nucleotides align to TRBD2. This CDR3 comprises 17 residues. V lost 6 bases, J lost 2 bases, and 13 bases stayed unmatched. The germline gives CDR1 SGHAT, CDR2 FQNNGV. The DNA for the CDR3 is TGTGCCAGCAGTTCCTGGGGACTAGCGTCCTCGGCCTACGAGCAGTACTTC. Translated: CASSSWGLASSAYEQYF.

This chain links TRBV29-1 with TRBJ1-2, with 9 nucleotides matching TRBD1. J gave up 5 bases and V 1 base, and 11 bases lay outside the gene matches. This CDR3 is built from 16 residues. CDR1 is SQVTM and CDR2 is ANQGSEA in the germline V gene. CDR3 loop: CSVEAHGTGSKYGYTF. CDR3 bases: TGCAGCGTTGAAGCCCACGGGACAGGGTCGAAGTATGGCTACACCTTC.

This chain connects TRBV5-6 to TRBJ2-7; possibly TRBD1 for D (6 bases). V shed 2 bases and J shed 0 bases, with 18 bases lying between them. Germline lookup yields CDR1 SGHDT and CDR2 YYEEEE. This CDR3 is 17 amino acids long. CDR3 amino acids: CASSFRTDRKNSYEQYF. In DNA, the CDR3 is TGTGCCAGCAGCTTTCGAACTGACAGGAAAAACTCCTACGAGCAGTACTTC.

The chain employs TRBV7-2 and TRBJ2-3, with TRBD2 identical over 9 bases. Germline-derived CDR1 and CDR2 are SGHTA and FQGNSA. The V gene end was trimmed by 5 bases and the J gene end by 5 bases; junction bases not matched to a gene: 17. The CDR3 is made up of 18 amino acids. As DNA, the CDR3 is TGTGCCAGCAGCCCCCTCCCCCCGGGCGGGAGGGGGAAAGATACGCAGTATTTT. The encoded protein is CASSPLPPGGRGKDTQYF.

V usage is TRBV25-1 and J usage is TRBJ2-5; tentative D call: TRBD2 (5 bases). V was cut by 0 bases and J by 4 bases, with 9 bases left in between. The CDR3 covers 14 residues. Germline V gene data show CDR1 as MGHDK and CDR2 as SYGVNS. For the CDR3, the DNA is TGTGCCAGCAGTGAATATGAAGGGAGAGAGACCCAGTACTTC. It codes for CASSEYEGRETQYF.

In its sample, this clone ranks as medium-sized. The V gene is TRBV7-9, the J gene TRBJ1-2, with TRBD1 as a possible D gene (6 bases). The V gene lost 3 bases and the J gene lost 1 base, with 18 bases spanning the gap. CDR3 size: 17 residues. CDR1 is SEHNR, CDR2 FQNEAQ, per germline (reference sequence). CDR3: CASSFLSGQLRNYGYTF. The CDR3 DNA is TGTGCCAGCAGCTTCCTCTCTGGACAGCTCCGTAACTATGGCTACACCTTC.

The V and J genes are TRBV4-1 and TRBJ2-3; weak D call: TRBD2 (5 bases). The germline V gene encodes CDR1 MGHRA and CDR2 YSYEKL. CDR3 size: 14 residues. Trimming left V 1 base short and J 14 bases short, with 19 bases between. CDR3 nucleotide sequence: TGCGCCAGCAGCCAAGCCGTGGGTTATAGCGTGGGGTATTTT. This gives the protein CASSQAVGYSVGYF.

The chain recombines TRBV29-1 with TRBJ2-1; the D call may be TRBD1 or TRBD2 (6 bases each). Trimming took off 7 bases at V and 5 bases at J, with 12 bases between the two ends. This CDR3 has 12 amino acids. The germline CDR1 and CDR2 sequences are SQVTM and ANQGSEA. The CDR3 nucleotides read TGCAGCGGGGAGGCAGGGGACAATGAGCAGTTCTTC. It encodes CSGEAGDNEQFF.

The chain has TRBV7-3 and TRBJ1-1; D is possibly TRBD1 (5 bases). The ends were cut back, 4 bases at V and 5 bases at J, with 14 bases in the middle. CDR1 SGHTA and CDR2 FQGTGA come from the germline V gene. The CDR3 consists of 14 residues. CDR3: CASSSGLLRTEAFF. CDR3 DNA: TGTGCCAGCAGCTCGGGACTTCTTCGGACTGAAGCTTTCTTT.

The chain is built from TRBV5-1 and TRBJ2-1; 8 bases align to TRBD2. The CDR3 has 15 residues. CDR1 and CDR2 from the germline V gene are SGHRS and YFSETQ. The V segment lost 0 bases and the J segment 8 bases; nucleotides outside the gene matches: 7. In DNA, the CDR3 is TGCGCCAGCAGCTTGGGGGTGACTAGCGTCGATGAGCAGTTCTTC. The encoded protein is CASSLGVTSVDEQFF.

The chain couples TRBV28 to TRBJ2-7, with TRBD1 identical over 8 bases. The CDR3 spans 16 residues. Germline CDR1 and CDR2: MDHEN and SYDVKM. The junction had 8 bases not matched to a gene; V was cut back by 3 bases and J by 1 base. The CDR3 nucleotides read TGTGCCAGCAGTTTCCGAGGCGGGACAGGTTCCTACGAGCAGTACTTC. Encoded protein: CASSFRGGTGSYEQYF. The full variable domain, with the rest looked up from reference TRBV28 and TRBJ2-7, is DVKVTQSSRYLVKRTGEKVFLECVQDMDHENMFWYRQDPGLGLRLIYFSYDVKMKEKGDIPEGYSVSREKKERFSLILESASTNQTSMYLCASSFRGGTGSYEQYFGPGTRLTVT.

This rearrangement joins TRBV6-1 to TRBJ1-5; D gene uncertain. CDR1 MNHNS and CDR2 SASEGT come from the germline V gene. The germline V and J ends were trimmed by 4 bases and 5 bases, with 6 bases remaining between them. This CDR3 is 12 amino acids long. The CDR3 bases are TGTGCCAGCAGTGTCGATTATCAGCCCCAGCATTTT. Translating gives CASSVDYQPQHF.

The chain is built from TRBV7-9 and TRBJ2-1, with D hard to call. This CDR3 is built from 14 residues. Trimming pared 5 bases from V and 0 bases from J, leaving 8 bases between. Germline V gene lookup returns CDR1 SEHNR and CDR2 FQNEAQ (reference sequence). CDR3 sequence: CASSNYNSYNEQFF. The DNA for the CDR3 is TGTGCCAGCAGCAACTATAACTCCTACAATGAGCAGTTCTTC.

V and J are TRBV15 and TRBJ2-3, with D possibly matching TRBD2 (5 bases). Germline V gene sequence: CDR1 LNHNV, CDR2 YYDKDF (reference sequence). Trimming shortened V by 3 bases and J by 4 bases, and 20 bases separated the two germline ends. The CDR3 length is 17 residues. In DNA, the CDR3 is TGTGCCACCAGCAGGGCCAAGGAGGCTCTCGGGGCAGATACGCAGTATTTT. This translates into CATSRAKEALGADTQYF. Based on the CDR3 plus reference TRBV15 and TRBJ2-3, the full variable domain is DAMVIQNPRYQVTQFGKPVTLSCSQTLNHNVMYWYQQKSSQAPKLLFHYYDKDFNNEADTPDNFQSRRPNTSFCFLDIRSPGLGDTAMYLCATSRAKEALGADTQYFGPGTRLTVL.